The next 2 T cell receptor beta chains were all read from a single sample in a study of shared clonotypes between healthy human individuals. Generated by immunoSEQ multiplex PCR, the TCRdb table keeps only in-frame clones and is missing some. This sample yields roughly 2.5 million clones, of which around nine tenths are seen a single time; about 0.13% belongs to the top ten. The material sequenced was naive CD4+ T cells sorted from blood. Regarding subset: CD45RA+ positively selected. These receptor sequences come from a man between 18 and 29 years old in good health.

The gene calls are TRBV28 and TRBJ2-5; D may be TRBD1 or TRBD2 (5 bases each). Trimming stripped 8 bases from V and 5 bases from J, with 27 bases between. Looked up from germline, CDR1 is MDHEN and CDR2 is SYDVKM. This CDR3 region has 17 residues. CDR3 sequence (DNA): TGTGCCAGCGAAGGGAGCCTCTGGGGATATTCAGGGGAGACCCAGTACTTC. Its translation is CASEGSLWGYSGETQYF.

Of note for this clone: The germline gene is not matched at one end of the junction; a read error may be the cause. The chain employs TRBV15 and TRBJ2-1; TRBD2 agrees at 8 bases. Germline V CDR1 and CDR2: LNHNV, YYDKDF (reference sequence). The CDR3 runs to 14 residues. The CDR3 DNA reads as TGTGCCACGAGCACAGGGCAGCGGGAGAATGAGCAGTTCTTC. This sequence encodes CATSTGQRENEQFF.